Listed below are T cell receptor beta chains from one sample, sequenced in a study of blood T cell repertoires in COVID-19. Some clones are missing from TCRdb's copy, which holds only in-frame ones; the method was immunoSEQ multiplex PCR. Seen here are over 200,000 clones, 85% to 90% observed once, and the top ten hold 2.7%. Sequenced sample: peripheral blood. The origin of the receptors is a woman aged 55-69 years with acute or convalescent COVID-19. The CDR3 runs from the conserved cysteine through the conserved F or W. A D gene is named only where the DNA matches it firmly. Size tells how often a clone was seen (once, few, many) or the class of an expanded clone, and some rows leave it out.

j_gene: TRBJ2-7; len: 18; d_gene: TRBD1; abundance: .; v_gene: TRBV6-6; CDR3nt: TGTGCCAGCAGTCCCGGGACAGGGGGTCCAGCTCCACTCTACGAGCAGTACTTC; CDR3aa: CASSPGTGGPAPLYEQYF
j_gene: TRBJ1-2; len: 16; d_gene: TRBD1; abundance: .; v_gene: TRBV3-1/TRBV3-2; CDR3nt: TGTGCCAGCAGCCCCCACGGCTCAGGGGGCAACTATGGCTACACCTTC; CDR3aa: CASSPHGSGGNYGYTF
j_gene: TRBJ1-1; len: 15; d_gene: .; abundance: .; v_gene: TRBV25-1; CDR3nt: TGTGCCAGCAGTGACTCAGAGGGCAGATACACTGAAGCTTTCTTT; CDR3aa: CASSDSEGRYTEAFF
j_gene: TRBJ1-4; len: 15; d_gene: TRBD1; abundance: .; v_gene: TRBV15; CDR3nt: TGTGCCACCAGCGGCAGGGGGGTGGGTAATGAAAAACTGTTTTTT; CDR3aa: CATSGRGVGNEKLFF
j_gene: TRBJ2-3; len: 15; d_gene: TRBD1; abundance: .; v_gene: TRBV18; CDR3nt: TGTGCCAGCTCACCGGGGCAGGGGGCCGTCGATACGCAGTATTTT; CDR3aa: CASSPGQGAVDTQYF
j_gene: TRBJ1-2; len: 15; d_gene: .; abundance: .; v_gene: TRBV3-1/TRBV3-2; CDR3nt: TGTGCCAGCAAGGCCCACGGGGGATCCAACTATGGCTACACCTTC; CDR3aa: CASKAHGGSNYGYTF
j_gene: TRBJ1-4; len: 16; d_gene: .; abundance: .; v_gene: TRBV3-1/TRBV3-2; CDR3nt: TGTGCCAGCAGCCAAACTCGGACGGGACTTAATGAAAAACTGTTTTTT; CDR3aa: CASSQTRTGLNEKLFF
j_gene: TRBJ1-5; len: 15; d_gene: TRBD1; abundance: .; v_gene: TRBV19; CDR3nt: TGTGCCAGTAGTATTGGCCGACAGGGTGGTCAGCCCCAGCATTTT; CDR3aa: CASSIGRQGGQPQHF
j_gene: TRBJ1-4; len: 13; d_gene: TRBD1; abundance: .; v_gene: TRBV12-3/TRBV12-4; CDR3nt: TGTGCCAGCAGCCGGGACAGGGGGGAAAAACTGTTTTTT; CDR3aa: CASSRDRGEKLFF
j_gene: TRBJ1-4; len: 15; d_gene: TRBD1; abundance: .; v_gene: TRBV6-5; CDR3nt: TGTGCCAGCAGTTACGGGGACAGGGAAAATGAAAAACTGTTTTTT; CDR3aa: CASSYGDRENEKLFF
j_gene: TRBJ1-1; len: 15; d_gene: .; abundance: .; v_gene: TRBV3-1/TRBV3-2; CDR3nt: TGTGCCAGCAGCCAAGGGGGCGGCTTCGTCACTGAAGCTTTCTTT; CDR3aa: CASSQGGGFVTEAFF
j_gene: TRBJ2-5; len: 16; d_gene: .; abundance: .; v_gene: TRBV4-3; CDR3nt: TGCGCCAGCAGCCAAGATTACAGGAACTACGAAGAGACCCAGTACTTC; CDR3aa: CASSQDYRNYEETQYF
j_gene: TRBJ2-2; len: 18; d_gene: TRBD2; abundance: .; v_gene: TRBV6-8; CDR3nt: TGTGCCAGCGCCTTAGGGTCTAGCGGGGGGGAGGACACCGGGGAGCTGTTTTTT; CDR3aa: CASALGSSGGEDTGELFF
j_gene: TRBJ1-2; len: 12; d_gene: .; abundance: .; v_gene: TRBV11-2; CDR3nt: TGTGCCAGCAGCTCGTTATACTATGGCTACACCTTC; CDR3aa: CASSSLYYGYTF
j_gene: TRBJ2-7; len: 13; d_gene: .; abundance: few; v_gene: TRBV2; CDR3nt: TGTGCCAGCAGAGGGCGGGCCCGCTACGAGCAGTACTTC; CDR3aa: CASRGRARYEQYF
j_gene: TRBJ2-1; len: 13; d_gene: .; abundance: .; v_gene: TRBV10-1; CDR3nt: TGCGCCAGCAGTGAGACTAGCTACAATGAGCAGTTCTTC; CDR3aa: CASSETSYNEQFF
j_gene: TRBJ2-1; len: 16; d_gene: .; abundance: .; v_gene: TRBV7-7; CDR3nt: TGTGCCAGCAGCCCCTCTCGGGGGACAGACTACAATGAGCAGTTCTTC; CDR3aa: CASSPSRGTDYNEQFF
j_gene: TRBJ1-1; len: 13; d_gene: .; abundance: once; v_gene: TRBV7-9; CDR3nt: TGTGCCAGCAGCTCGTATCGGAACACTGAAGCTTTCTTT; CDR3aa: CASSSYRNTEAFF
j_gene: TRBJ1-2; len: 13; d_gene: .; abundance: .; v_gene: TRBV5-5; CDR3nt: TGTGCCAGCAGCATGGCAGGGGACTATGGCTACACCTTC; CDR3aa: CASSMAGDYGYTF
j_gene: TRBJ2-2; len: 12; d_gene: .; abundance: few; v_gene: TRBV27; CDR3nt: TGTGCCAGCAGTCCCTTGACCGGGGAGCTGTTTTTT; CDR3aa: CASSPLTGELFF
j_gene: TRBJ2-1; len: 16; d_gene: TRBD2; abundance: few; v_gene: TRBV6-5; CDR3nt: TGTGCCAGCAGTTACTCGGGCGGGAGCTCCTACAATGAGCAGTTCTTC; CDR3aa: CASSYSGGSSYNEQFF
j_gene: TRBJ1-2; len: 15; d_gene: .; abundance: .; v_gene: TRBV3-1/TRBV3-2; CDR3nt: TGTGCCAGCAGCCAATTGGGAGTCCCTAACTATGGCTACACCTTC; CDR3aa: CASSQLGVPNYGYTF
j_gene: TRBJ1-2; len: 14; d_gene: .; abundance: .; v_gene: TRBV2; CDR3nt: TGTGCCAGCAGATTACAGGGAGGGCCTGGTGGCTACACCTTC; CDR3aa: CASRLQGGPGGYTF
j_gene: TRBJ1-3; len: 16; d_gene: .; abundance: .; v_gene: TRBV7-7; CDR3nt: TGTGCCAGCAGCCCGACAGGTCTCGCCTCTGGAAACACCATATATTTT; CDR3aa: CASSPTGLASGNTIYF